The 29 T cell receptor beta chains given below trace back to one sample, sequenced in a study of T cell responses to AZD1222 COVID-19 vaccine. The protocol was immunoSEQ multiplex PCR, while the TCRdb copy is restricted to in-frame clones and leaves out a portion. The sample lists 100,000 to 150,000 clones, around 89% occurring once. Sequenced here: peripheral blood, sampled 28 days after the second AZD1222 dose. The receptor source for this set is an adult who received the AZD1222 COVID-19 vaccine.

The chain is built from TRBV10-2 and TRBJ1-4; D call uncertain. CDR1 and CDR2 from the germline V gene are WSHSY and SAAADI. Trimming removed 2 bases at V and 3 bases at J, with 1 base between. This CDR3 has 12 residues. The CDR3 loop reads CASSEANEKLFF. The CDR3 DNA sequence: TGCGCCAGCAGTGAGGCTAATGAAAAACTGTTTTTT.

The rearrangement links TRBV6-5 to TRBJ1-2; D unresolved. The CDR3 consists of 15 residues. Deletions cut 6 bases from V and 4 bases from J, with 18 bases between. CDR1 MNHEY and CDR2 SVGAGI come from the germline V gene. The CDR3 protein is CASRRTSPDLYGYTF. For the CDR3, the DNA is TGTGCCAGCAGGCGCACGTCGCCGGATCTCTATGGCTACACCTTC.

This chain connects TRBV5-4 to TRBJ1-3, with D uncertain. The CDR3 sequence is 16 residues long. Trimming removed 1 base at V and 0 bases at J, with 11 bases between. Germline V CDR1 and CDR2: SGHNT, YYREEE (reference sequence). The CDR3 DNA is TGTGCCAGCAGCTTGAGGACCGCGGGCTCTGGAAACACCATATATTTT. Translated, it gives CASSLRTAGSGNTIYF.

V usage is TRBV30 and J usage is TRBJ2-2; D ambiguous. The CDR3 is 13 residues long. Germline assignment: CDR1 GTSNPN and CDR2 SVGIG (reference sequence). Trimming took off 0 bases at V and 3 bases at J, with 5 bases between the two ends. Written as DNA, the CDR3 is TGTGCCTGGAGTGTATCTTACACCGGGGAGCTGTTTTTT. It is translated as CAWSVSYTGELFF.

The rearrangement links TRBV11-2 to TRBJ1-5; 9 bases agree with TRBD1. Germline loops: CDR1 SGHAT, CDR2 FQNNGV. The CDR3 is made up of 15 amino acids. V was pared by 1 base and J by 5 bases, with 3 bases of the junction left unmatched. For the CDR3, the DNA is TGTGCCAGCAGCTTAGGGGACAGGGCCCATCAGCCCCAGCATTTT. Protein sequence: CASSLGDRAHQPQHF.

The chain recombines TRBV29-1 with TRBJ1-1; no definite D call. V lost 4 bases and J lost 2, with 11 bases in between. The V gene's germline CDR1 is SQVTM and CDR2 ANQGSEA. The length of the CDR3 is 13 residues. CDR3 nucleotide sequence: TGCAGCGTTGTCAGGCCTTTAAACACTGAAGCTTTCTTT. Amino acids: CSVVRPLNTEAFF.

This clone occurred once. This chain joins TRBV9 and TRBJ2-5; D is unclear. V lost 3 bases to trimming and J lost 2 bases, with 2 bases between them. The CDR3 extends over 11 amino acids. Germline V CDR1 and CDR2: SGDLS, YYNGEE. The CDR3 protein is CASSAQETQYF. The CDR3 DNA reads TGTGCCAGCAGCGCACAAGAGACCCAGTACTTC.

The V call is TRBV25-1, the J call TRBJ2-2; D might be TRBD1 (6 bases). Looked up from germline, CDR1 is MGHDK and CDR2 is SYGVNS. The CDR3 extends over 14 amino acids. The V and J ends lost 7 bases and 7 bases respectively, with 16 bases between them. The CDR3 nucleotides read TGTGCCAGCACCGGGACACCGTTTATCGGGGAGCTGTTTTTT. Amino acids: CASTGTPFIGELFF.

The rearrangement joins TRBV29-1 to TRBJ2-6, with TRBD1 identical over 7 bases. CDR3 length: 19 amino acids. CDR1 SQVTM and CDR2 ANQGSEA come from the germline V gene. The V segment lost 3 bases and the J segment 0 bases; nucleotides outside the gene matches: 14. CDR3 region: CSVDEVSETGSSGANVLTF. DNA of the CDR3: TGCAGCGTTGATGAAGTTAGTGAGACAGGGAGCTCTGGGGCCAACGTCCTGACTTTC.

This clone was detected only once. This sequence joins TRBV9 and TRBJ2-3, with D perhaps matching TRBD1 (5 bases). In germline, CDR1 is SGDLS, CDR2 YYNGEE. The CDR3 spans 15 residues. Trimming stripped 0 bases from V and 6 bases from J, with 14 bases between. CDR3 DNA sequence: TGTGCCAGCAGCGTAGTGCAGGGAAGATGGGATACGCAGTATTTT. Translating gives CASSVVQGRWDTQYF.

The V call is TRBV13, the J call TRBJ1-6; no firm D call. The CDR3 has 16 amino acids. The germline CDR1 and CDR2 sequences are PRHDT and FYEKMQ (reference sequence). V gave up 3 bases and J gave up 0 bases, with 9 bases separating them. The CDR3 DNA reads TGTGCCAGCAGCTTGCTGTCGAGCTCCTATAATTCACCCCTCCACTTT. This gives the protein CASSLLSSSYNSPLHF.

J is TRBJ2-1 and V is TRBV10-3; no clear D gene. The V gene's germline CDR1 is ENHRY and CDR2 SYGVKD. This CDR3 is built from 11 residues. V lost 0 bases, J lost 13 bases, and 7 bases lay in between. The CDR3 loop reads CAISESSIQFF. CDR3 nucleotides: TGTGCCATCAGTGAGTCTAGCATACAGTTCTTC.

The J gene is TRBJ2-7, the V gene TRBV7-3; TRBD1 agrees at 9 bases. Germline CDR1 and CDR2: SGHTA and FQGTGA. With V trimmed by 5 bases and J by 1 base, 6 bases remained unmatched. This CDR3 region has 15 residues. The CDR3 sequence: CASSPGTGHSYEQYF. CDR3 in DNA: TGTGCCAGCAGCCCCGGGACAGGGCATTCCTACGAGCAGTACTTC. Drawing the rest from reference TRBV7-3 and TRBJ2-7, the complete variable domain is GAGVSQTPSNKVTEKGKYVELRCDPISGHTALYWYRQSLGQGPEFLIYFQGTGAADDSGLPNDRFFAVRPEGSVSTLKIQRTERGDSAVYLCASSPGTGHSYEQYFGPGTRLTVT.

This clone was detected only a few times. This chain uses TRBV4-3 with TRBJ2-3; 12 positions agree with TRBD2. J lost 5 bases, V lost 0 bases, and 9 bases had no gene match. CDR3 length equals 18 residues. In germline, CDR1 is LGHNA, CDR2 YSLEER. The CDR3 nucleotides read TGCGCCAGCAGCCAAGATCCCCTAGCGGGGGGGGTAGGAGATACGCAGTATTTT. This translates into CASSQDPLAGGVGDTQYF.

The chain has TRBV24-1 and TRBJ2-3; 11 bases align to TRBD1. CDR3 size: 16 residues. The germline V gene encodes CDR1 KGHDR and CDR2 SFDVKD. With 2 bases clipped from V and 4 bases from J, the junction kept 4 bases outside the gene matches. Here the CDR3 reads CATSDSGTGGSDTQYF. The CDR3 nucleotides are TGTGCCACCAGTGATTCCGGGACAGGGGGGTCAGATACGCAGTATTTT.

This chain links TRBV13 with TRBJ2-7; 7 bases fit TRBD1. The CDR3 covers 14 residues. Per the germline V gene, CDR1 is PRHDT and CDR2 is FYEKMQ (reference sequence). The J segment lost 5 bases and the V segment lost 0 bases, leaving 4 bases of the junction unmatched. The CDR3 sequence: CASSLGQGHNEQYF. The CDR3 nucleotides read TGTGCCAGCAGCTTAGGACAGGGGCATAACGAGCAGTACTTC.

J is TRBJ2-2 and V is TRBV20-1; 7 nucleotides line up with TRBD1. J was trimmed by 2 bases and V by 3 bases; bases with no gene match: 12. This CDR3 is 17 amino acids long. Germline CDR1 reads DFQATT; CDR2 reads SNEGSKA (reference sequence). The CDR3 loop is CSASLSGQPPNTGELFF. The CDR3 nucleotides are TGCAGTGCTAGTCTCTCGGGACAGCCGCCTAACACCGGGGAGCTGTTTTTT.

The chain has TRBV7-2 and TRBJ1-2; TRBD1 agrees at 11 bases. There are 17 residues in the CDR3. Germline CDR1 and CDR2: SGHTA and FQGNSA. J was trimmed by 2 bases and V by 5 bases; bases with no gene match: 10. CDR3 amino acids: CASSPIGTGGTNYGYTF. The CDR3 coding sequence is TGTGCCAGCAGCCCGATCGGGACAGGGGGAACCAACTATGGCTACACCTTC.

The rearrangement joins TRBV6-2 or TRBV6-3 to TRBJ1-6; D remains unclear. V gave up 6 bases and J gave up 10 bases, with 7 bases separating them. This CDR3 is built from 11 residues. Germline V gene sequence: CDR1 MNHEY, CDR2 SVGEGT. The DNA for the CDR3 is TGTGCCAGCAGCCACGACTCACCCCTCCACTTT. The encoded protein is CASSHDSPLHF.

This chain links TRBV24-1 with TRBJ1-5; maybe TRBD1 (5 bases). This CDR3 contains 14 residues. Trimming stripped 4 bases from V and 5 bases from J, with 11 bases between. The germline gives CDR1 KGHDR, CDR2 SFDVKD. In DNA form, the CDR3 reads TGTGCCACCAGTGACCAGGGACCCTATCAGCCCCAGCATTTT. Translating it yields CATSDQGPYQPQHF.

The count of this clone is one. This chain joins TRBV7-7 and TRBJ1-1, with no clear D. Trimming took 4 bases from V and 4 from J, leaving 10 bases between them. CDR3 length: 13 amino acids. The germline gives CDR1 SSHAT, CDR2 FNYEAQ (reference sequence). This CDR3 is CASSSMVGTEAFF. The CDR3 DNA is TGTGCCAGCAGCTCCATGGTGGGCACTGAAGCTTTCTTT. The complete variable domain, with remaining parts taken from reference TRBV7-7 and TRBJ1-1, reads GAGVSQSPRYKVTKRGQDVTLRCDPISSHATLYWYQQALGQGPEFLTYFNYEAQPDKSGLPSDRFSAERPEGSISTLTIQRTEQRDSAMYRCASSSMVGTEAFFGQGTRLTVV.

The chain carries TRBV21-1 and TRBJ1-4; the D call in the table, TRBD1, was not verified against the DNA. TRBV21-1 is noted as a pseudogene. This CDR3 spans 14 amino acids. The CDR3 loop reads CASTQHRGNEKLFF. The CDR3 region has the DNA TGTGCCAGCACCCAGCACAGGGGGAATGAAAAACTGTTTTTT.

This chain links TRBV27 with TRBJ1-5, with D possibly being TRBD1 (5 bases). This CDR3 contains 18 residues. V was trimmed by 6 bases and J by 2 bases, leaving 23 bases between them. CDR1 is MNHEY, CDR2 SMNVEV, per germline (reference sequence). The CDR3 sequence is CASSDLRRGQRGNQPQHF. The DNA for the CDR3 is TGTGCCAGCAGCGATCTTCGCCGGGGCCAAAGGGGCAATCAGCCCCAGCATTTT.

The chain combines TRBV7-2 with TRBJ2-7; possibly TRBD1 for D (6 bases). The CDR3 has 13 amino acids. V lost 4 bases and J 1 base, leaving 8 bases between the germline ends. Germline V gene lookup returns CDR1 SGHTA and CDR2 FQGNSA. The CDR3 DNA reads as TGTGCCAGCAGCTGGGACACTTCCTACGAGCAGTACTTC. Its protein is CASSWDTSYEQYF.

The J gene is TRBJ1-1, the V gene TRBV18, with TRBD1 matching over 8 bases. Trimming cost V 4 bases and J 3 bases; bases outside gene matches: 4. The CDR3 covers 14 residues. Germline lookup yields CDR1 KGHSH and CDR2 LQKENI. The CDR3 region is CASSRRGLDTEAFF. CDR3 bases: TGTGCCAGCTCACGCAGGGGGCTGGACACTGAAGCTTTCTTT.

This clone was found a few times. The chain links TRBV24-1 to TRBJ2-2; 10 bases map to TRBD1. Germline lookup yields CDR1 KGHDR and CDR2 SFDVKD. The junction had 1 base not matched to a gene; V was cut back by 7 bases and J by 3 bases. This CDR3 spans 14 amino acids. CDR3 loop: CATRGTGDTGELFF. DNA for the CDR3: TGTGCCACCAGAGGGACAGGGGACACCGGGGAGCTGTTTTTT.

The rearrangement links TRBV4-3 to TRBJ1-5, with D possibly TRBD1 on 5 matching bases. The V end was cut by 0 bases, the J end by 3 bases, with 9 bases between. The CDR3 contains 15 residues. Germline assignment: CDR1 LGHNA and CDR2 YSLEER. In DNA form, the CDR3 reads TGCGCCAGCAGCCAAGATGGGGGGTCCAATCAGCCCCAGCATTTT. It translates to CASSQDGGSNQPQHF.

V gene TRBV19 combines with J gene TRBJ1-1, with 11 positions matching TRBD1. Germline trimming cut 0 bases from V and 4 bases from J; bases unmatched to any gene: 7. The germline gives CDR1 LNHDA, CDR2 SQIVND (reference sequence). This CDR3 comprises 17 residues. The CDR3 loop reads CASSIDLFGTGGTEAFF. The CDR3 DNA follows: TGTGCCAGTAGTATAGATCTTTTCGGGACAGGGGGCACTGAAGCTTTCTTT.

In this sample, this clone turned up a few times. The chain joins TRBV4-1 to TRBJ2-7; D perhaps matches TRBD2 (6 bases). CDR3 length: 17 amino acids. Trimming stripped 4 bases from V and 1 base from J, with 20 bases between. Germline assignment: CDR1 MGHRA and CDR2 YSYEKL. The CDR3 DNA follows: TGCGCCAGCAGCCCACTCCAGGGTGGGACTGGATCCTACGAGCAGTACTTC. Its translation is CASSPLQGGTGSYEQYF.